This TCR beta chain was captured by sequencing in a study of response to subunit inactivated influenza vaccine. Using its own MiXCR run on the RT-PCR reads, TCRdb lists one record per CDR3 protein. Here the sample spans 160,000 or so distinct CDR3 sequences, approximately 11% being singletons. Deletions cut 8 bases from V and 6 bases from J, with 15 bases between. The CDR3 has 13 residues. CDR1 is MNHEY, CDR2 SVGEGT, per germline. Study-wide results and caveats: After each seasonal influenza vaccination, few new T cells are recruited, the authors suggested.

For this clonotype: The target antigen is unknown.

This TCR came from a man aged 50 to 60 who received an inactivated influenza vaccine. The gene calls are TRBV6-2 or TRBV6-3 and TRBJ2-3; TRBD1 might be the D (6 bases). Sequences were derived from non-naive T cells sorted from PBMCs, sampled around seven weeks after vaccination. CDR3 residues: CASSPMGADTQYF. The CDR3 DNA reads TGTGCCAGCTCACCGATGGGGGCCGATACGCAGTATTTT.